A selection of T cell receptor beta chains follows, all from one sample in a study of tumor-infiltrating lymphocytes in primary liver carcinoma. TCRdb re-derived calls from the multiplex PCR reads in MiXCR, one entry per CDR3 protein. The sample comprises a few hundred thousand distinct CDR3 sequences, approximately 54% of which are singletons, and about a sixth rests with the top ten. Sample: peripheral blood. Receptor source: a woman in her twenties or thirties with primary liver carcinoma and hepatitis B virus infection. Both conserved end residues are part of each CDR3. D genes are given only for firm matches. Expanded clones get a size class; other rows say once, few or many, or leave the size out.

D gene,clone size,V gene,J gene,CDR3 DNA,CDR3 protein
NA,NA,TRBV30,TRBJ2-5,TGTGCCTGGATCCCGCAGATGAGGCAAGAGACCCAGTACTTC,CAWIPQMRQETQYF
TRBD1,NA,TRBV9,TRBJ2-3,TGTGCCAGCAGCGCGACAGGGCACACAGATATGCAGTATTTT,CASSATGHTDMQYF
NA,NA,TRBV7-8,TRBJ2-1,TGTGCCAGCAGCCCAGGACTGGGGCCGTACAATGAGGAGTTCTTC,CASSPGLGPYNEEFF
TRBD2,many,TRBV11-3,TRBJ2-7,TGTGCCAGCAGTCGGGCTAGCGGCTCCTACGAGCAGTACTTC,CASSRASGSYEQYF
TRBD2,many,TRBV12-3/TRBV12-4,TRBJ2-1,TGTGCCAGCAGTTCAAATGCCGGGACTAGCGGGAGAGTCAATGAGCAGTTCTTC,CASSSNAGTSGRVNEQFF
NA,many,TRBV29-1,TRBJ2-1,TGCAGCGTTGAAGGATCTGCTAGCGCCTACAACAATGAGCAGTTCTTC,CSVEGSASAYNNEQFF
NA,many,TRBV6-6,TRBJ1-5,TGTGCCAGCACCCGCCGGGCTTCCAATCAGCCCCAGCATTTT,CASTRRASNQPQHF
NA,few,TRBV6-5,TRBJ2-5,TGTGCCAGCAAAGATACAACTTTCCAAGAGACCCAGTACTTC,CASKDTTFQETQYF
NA,NA,TRBV19,TRBJ2-1,TGTGCCAGTAGATTGGGGTCCTCCTACAATGAGCAGTTCTTC,CASRLGSSYNEQFF
NA,many,TRBV29-1,TRBJ2-2,TGCAGCGTTGAAGATACGGGTGGGGAGCTGTTTTTT,CSVEDTGGELFF
NA,NA,TRBV11-2,TRBJ2-3,TGTGCCAGCAGCTTAGCTGGGGCTTCTAGCACAGAAACGCAGTATTTT,CASSLAGASSTETQYF
NA,once,TRBV19,TRBJ1-1,TGTGCCAGTAGTCCCCCATTTCGGGAAGCTTTCTTT,CASSPPFREAFF
NA,NA,TRBV5-4,TRBJ2-1,TGTGCCAGCAGCTTGGATTGGACCTCCTACAATGAGCAGTTCTTC,CASSLDWTSYNEQFF
NA,many,TRBV11-2,TRBJ2-7,TGTGCCAGCAGCCCTGGAAGAGACTACGAGCAGTACTTC,CASSPGRDYEQYF
NA,NA,TRBV4-1,TRBJ2-7,TGCGCCAGCAGCCAAGATAGCCTAGCGAACTACGAGCAGTACTTC,CASSQDSLANYEQYF
NA,NA,TRBV4-1,TRBJ1-3,TGCGCCAGCAGCCGCGTCAGGGGTGGCGACACCATATATTTT,CASSRVRGGDTIYF
NA,many,TRBV29-1,TRBJ2-2,TGCAGCGTTGGCCAGGGGCGGAACACCGGGGAGCTGTTTTTT,CSVGQGRNTGELFF
NA,NA,TRBV13,TRBJ1-1,TGTGCCAGCAGCTCACGACGGAGAGGTGGGAACACTGAAGCTTTCTTT,CASSSRRRGGNTEAFF
TRBD1,many,TRBV12-3/TRBV12-4,TRBJ2-7,TGTGCCAGCACTACTTGGACAGGGTCGTCCTACGAGCAGTACTTC,CASTTWTGSSYEQYF
TRBD2,NA,TRBV6-5,TRBJ2-1,TGTGCCAGCAGTTACAGGACTAGCGGGCGGAGCTCCTACAATGATCAGTTCTTC,CASSYRTSGRSSYNDQFF